This T cell receptor (beta chain) was recorded in a study of PD-1 blockade in classical Hodgkin lymphoma. The overall study: With a 2-week interval, patients received intravenous nivolumab at 3 mg/kg. Study-level points and caveats: Patients who responded completely had about the same baseline diversity as newly diagnosed patients. CD4+ TCR diversity rose significantly by C4D1, and CD8+ TCR diversity did not.

This clone was detected a few times. The antigen is not known. The time point here: cycle 4 day 1 (C4D1), after five to seven weeks of nivolumab. Exposure to brentuximab vedotin varied, and each patient had relapsed following autologous stem cell transplantation. Thawed PBMCs were the source of CD4+ T cells, purified by magnetic negative selection. Assay: immunoSEQ multiplex PCR; the TCRdb copy retains only in-frame clones and omits some. The repertoire holds approximately 5,000 clones, with around three quarters as singletons. V dropped 2 bases and J dropped 4 bases, with 9 bases sitting between them. CDR3 length: 13 amino acids. CDR1 is SGHTA, CDR2 FQGNSA, per germline.

The sample in question was CD4+ T cells from blood, obtained before the fourth cycle of nivolumab. The receptor was isolated from a human donor with classical Hodgkin lymphoma. The rearrangement uses TRBV7-2 and TRBJ2-7, with unresolved D. The CDR3 is CASSLQAMYEQYF. The DNA of the CDR3 is TGTGCCAGCAGCTTACAGGCTATGTACGAGCAGTACTTC.